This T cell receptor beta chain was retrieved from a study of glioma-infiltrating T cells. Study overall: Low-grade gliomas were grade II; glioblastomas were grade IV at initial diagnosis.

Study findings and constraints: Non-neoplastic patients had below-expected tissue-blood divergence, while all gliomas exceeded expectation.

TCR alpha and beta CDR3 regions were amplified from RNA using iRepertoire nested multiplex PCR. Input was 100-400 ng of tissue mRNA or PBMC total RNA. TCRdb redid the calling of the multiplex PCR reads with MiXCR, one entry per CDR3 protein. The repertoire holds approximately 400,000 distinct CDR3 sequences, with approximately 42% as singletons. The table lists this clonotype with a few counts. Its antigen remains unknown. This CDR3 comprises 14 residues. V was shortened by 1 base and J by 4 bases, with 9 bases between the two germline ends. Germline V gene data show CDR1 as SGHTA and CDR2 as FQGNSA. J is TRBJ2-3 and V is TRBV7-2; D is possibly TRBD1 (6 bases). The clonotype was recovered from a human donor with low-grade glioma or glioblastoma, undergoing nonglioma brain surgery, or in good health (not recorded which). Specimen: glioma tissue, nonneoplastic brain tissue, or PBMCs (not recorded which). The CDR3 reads CASSLDRVADTQYF. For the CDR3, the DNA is TGTGCCAGCAGCTTAGACAGGGTCGCAGATACGCAGTATTTT.